This T cell receptor beta chain was captured in a study of T cell clonotyping in hematopoietic cell transplantation. Study at large: Recipient samples before transplant were obtained post-cytoreduction. Whole-study findings and limits: Pathologically expanded recipient clonotypes increased progressively from day 30 to day 180 as diversity fell. Higher Inverse Simpson Index values in graft donor and pretransplant recipient predicted broader posttransplant TCR diversity.

Specified time point: recipient sample about 28 days before transplant, after cytoreduction. Comment on this clone: Its matching antigen is unknown.

This table comes from immunoSEQ multiplex PCR, and its TCRdb copy is limited to in-frame clones, with some not included. This table holds roughly 16,000 clones, 93% found once. This receptor was obtained from a man aged 18 to 29 with biphenotypic leukemia. Some clones in this sample may be carry-over from other donors' samples. The material was peripheral blood mononuclear cells, obtained before stem cell transplant.

CDR3 in amino acids: CASSSRGHGYGYTF. The CDR3 DNA reads as TGTGCCAGCAGTTCCCGGGGGCATGGCTATGGCTACACCTTC. This sequence joins TRBV27 and TRBJ1-2, with D perhaps TRBD1 (6 bases). The CDR3 extends over 14 amino acids. Germline CDR1 and CDR2: MNHEY and SMNVEV (reference sequence). With 4 bases removed from V and 4 bases from J, the gap between germline ends came to 13 bases.